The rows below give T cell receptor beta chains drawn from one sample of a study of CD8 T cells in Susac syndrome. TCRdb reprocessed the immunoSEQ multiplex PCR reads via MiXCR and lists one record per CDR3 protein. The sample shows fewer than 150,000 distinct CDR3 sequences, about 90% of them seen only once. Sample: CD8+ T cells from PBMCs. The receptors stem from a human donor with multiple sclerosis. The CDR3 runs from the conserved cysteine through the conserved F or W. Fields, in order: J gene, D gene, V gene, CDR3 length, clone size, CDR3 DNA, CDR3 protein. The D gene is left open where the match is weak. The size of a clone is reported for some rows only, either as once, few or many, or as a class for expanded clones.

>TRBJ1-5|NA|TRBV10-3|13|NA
TGTGCCATCGGCTTAGGTGGCAATCAGCCCCAGCATTTT
CAIGLGGNQPQHF
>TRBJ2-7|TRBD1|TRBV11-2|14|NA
TGTGCCAGCAACCCTCCGGGACAGGAGGACGAGCAGTACTTC
CASNPPGQEDEQYF
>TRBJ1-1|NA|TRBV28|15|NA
TGTGCCAGCAGCTTTCGCGGGGGCGGGTTGGCTGAAGCTTTCTTT
CASSFRGGGLAEAFF
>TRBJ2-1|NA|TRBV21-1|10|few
TGTGCCAGCCGGGGGAATGAGCAGTTCTTC
CASRGNEQFF
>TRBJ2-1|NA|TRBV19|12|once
TGTGCCAGTGGGTTGGCCTACAATGAGCAGTTCTTC
CASGLAYNEQFF
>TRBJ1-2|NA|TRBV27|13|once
TGTGCCAGCAAGGGGGAGGGGGGAAATGGCTACACCTTC
CASKGEGGNGYTF
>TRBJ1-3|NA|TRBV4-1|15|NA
TGCGCCAGCAGCCAAGATCCGAACTCTGGAAACACCATATATTTT
CASSQDPNSGNTIYF
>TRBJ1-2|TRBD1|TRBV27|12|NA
TGTGCCAGCATGGACAGGGCAAATGGCTACACCTTC
CASMDRANGYTF
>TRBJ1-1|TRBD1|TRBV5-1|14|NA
TGCGCCAGCAGCGCTGGACAGGGTTTCACTGAAGCTTTCTTT
CASSAGQGFTEAFF
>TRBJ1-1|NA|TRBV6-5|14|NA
TGTGCCAGCAGCCCTCCCCGGGAGAACACTGAAGCTTTCTTT
CASSPPRENTEAFF
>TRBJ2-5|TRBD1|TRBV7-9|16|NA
TGTGCCAGCAGCCATTCACCGGGACAGGGCGAAGAGACCCAGTACTTC
CASSHSPGQGEETQYF
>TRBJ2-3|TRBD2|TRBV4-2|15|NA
TGTGCCAGCAGCCAAACTAGCGGGAGCACAGATACGCAGTATTTT
CASSQTSGSTDTQYF
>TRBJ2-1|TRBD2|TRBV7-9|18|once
TGTGCCAGCAGCTCTACCCTCTTACTAGCGGGGGTTAACAATGAGCAGTTCTTC
CASSSTLLLAGVNNEQFF
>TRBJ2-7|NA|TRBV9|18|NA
TGTGCCAGCAGCCTTGCCCCCGGGACTGCGCCCGGGGAGTACGAGCAGTACTTC
CASSLAPGTAPGEYEQYF
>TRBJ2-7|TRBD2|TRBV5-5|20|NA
TGTGCCAGCAGCTTCAGACGCACACGAAAAAGGACTAGCGGTGACTACGAGCAGTACTTC
CASSFRRTRKRTSGDYEQYF
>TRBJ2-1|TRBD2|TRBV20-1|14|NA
TGCAGTGCTTGGACTAGCGGGAGTCTAAATGAGCAGTTCTTC
CSAWTSGSLNEQFF
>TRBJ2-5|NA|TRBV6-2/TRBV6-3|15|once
TGTGCCAGCAGCCCCTGGGGAGCGCTCCAAGAGACCCAGTACTTC
CASSPWGALQETQYF
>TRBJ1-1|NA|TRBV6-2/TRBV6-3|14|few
TGTGCCAGCAGTTACAACAGGGCGAACACTGAAGCTTTCTTT
CASSYNRANTEAFF
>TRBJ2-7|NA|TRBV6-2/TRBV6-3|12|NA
TGTGCCAGCAGGGGTCTCTCCTACGAGCAGTACTTC
CASRGLSYEQYF